This TCR beta chain was recorded in a study of blood T cell repertoires in COVID-19. Clones were read by immunoSEQ multiplex PCR, and TCRdb kept only the in-frame ones, dropping some. The data hold 300,000 to 400,000 clones, with 88% observed a single time. V shed 5 bases, J shed 3 bases, and the junction held 12 bases outside the gene matches. Germline CDR1 and CDR2: GTSNPN and SVGIG (reference sequence). This CDR3 is 16 amino acids long. Sequenced material: PBMCs or T cells enriched from blood (not recorded which). This sequence joins TRBV30 and TRBJ1-3; TRBD1 matches at 8 bases. The sequence derives from a man younger than 45 who had recovered from COVID-19. The CDR3 loop is CAWQNPGTGFGNTIYF. CDR3 bases: TGTGCCTGGCAGAACCCCGGGACAGGATTTGGAAACACCATATATTTT.